The rows below give T cell receptor beta chains drawn from one sample of a study of blood T cell repertoires in COVID-19. TCRdb's copy holds only in-frame clones and misses some; the assay was immunoSEQ multiplex PCR. Found here are a few hundred thousand clones, more than 75% of them singletons; the top ten hold 4%. The sample taken for sequencing was peripheral blood. The receptor set was obtained from a woman between 45 and 65 years old with active or convalescent COVID-19. CDR3s include the opening cysteine and the closing phenylalanine or tryptophan. Clone size is shown for a subset of rows, as once, few, many or a class of expanded clone.

-	TRBV7-3	CASSLISGGQETQYF
-	TRBV19	CASSIPGQFSGNTIYF
-	TRBV6-5	CASSQINGYTF
-	TRBV3-1/TRBV3-2	CASSPGQGDTEAFF
-	TRBV2	CATYGDKNTEAFF
-	TRBV5-1	CASSGESGRTEAFF
once	TRBV29-1	CSVEDRTGYTF
-	TRBV19	CASSMGTSAYNEQFF
-	TRBV27	CASSLPGEVFRDTEAFF
-	TRBV24-1	CATSDSSPDIYEQYF
-	TRBV7-8	CASSLIGEAFF
-	TRBV4-3	CASSTGADSYEQYF
-	TRBV10-3	CACRDGGTDTQYF
few	TRBV5-6	CASSFSSRPGTSTDTQYF
-	TRBV28	CASRPGQGLGSPLHF
once	TRBV7-8	CASSLAWTGSRGIEGNTIYF
-	TRBV28	CASFTGFSNQPQHF
-	TRBV4-1	CASSSIWAGAGETQYF
-	TRBV5-1	CASSFTGDGYTF
-	TRBV18	CASSPPRTVQNTEAFF
-	TRBV7-9	CASSLTVGDKTEAFF
-	TRBV5-1	CASSLYGGANTGELFF
-	TRBV27	CASSFYSNQPQHF
-	TRBV29-1	CSVEGGTGGDGYTF
-	TRBV5-1	CASSLSGTNTGELFF
-	TRBV7-9	CASSSSSAGLAGEQYF
once	TRBV6-5	CASSQLAGGVNEQFF
-	TRBV6-4	CASPLSGGEETQYF
-	TRBV5-1	CASSLGPGTSRADTQYF
few	TRBV5-6	CASSSGQGNSPLHF
-	TRBV4-1	CASSQDRLGTRYEQYF
-	TRBV18	CASSRTGENTEAFF
-	TRBV5-1	CASSLVPGDSYNSPLHF
-	TRBV3-1/TRBV3-2	CASSQDGTGPRTGELFF
once	TRBV28	CASSRIIYPLSGNTIYF
-	TRBV27	CASSLSSAVGGGYTF
-	TRBV29-1	CSAGWGDNSPLHF
-	TRBV15	CATSRAGTGHNEQFF
few	TRBV4-3	CASSPTSGTGISGYTF
-	TRBV3-1/TRBV3-2	CASSPNQGSTEAFF
-	TRBV5-1	CASSLGRVYNEQFF
-	TRBV9	CASSVTGLAGGPNTDTQYF
-	TRBV4-1	CASSRRPSGSSYNEQFF
-	TRBV18	CASSATSGSTDTQYF
-	TRBV6-2/TRBV6-3	CASSYRGQTEAFF
-	TRBV5-6	CASDRTASNYGYTF
-	TRBV7-7	CASSLGTGEETQYF
-	TRBV7-9	CASSWTGHEAFF
-	TRBV30	CAWSVRRTYNEQFF
-	TRBV28	CASSLSGGSINGYTF
-	TRBV13	CASSLRTSGLIYEQYF
-	TRBV27	CASSLRGGAYEQFF